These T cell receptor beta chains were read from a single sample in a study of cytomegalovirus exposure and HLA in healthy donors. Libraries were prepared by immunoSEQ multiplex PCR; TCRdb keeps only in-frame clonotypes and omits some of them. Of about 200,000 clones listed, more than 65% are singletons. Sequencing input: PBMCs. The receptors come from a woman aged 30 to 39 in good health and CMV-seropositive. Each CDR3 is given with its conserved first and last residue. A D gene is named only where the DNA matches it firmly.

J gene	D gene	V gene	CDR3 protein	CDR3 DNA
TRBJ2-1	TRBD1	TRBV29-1	CSGSSTGSFYNEQFF	TGCAGCGGATCCTCGACAGGGTCTTTCTACAATGAGCAGTTCTTC
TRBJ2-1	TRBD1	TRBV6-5	CASSITGTGYNEQFF	TGTGCCAGCAGCATTACCGGGACAGGGTACAATGAGCAGTTCTTC
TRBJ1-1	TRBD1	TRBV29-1	CSGERTGGHTEAFF	TGCAGCGGTGAACGGACAGGGGGCCACACTGAAGCTTTCTTT
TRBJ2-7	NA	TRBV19	CASSMGGTGAFINEQYF	TGTGCCAGTAGTATGGGGGGAACAGGGGCTTTCATCAACGAGCAGTACTTC
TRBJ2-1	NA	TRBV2	CASTISGVNYNEQFF	TGTGCCAGCACTATATCCGGTGTCAATTACAATGAGCAGTTCTTC
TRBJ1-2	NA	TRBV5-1	CASSLDREGIYGYTF	TGCGCCAGCAGCTTGGATCGGGAGGGGATCTATGGCTACACCTTC
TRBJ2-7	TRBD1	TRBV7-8	CASSLSGQGSYEQYF	TGTGCCAGCAGCTTATCAGGACAGGGTTCCTACGAGCAGTACTTC
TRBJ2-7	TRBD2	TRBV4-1	CASSQDSGEAYEQYF	TGCGCCAGCAGCCAGGATAGCGGGGAGGCCTACGAGCAGTACTTC
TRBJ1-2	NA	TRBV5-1	CASSLAAVVNYGYTF	TGCGCCAGCAGCCTAGCAGCTGTGGTTAACTATGGCTACACCTTC
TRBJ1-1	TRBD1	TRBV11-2	CASSLDLGGQGPALDTEAFF	TGTGCCAGCAGCTTAGATTTGGGTGGACAGGGGCCCGCCCTGGACACTGAAGCTTTCTTT
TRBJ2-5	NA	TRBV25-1	CATHSGQETQYF	TGTGCCACCCATAGCGGTCAAGAGACCCAGTACTTC
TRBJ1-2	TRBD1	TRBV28	CASSFLGQGYYGYTF	TGTGCCAGCAGTTTTCTGGGACAGGGTTACTATGGCTACACCTTC
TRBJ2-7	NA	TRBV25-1	CASGGLIHEQYF	TGTGCCAGCGGGGGCCTTATCCACGAGCAGTACTTC